This T cell receptor (beta chain) was obtained from a study of blood T cell repertoires in COVID-19. This CDR3 contains 13 residues. Germline assignment: CDR1 KGHSH and CDR2 LQKENI. With respect to this clone: The junction does not match germline at one end; this may be a read error. At the DNA level, this CDR3 is encoded by other sequences in the same sample as well.

Here immunoSEQ multiplex PCR was the method, and the copy in TCRdb shows in-frame clones only, minus some. The sample carries roughly 100,000 clones, roughly 82% recorded once. This receptor was obtained from a human donor in a cohort sampled during active COVID-19. The sequenced material came from peripheral blood. The chain couples TRBV18 to TRBJ1-4; D gene unclear. Here the CDR3 reads CASSPPTHEKLFF. The CDR3 region has the DNA TGTGCCAGTTCACCACCAACACATGAAAAACTGTTTTTT. Full variable domain (rest looked up from reference TRBV18 and TRBJ1-4): NAGVMQNPRHLVRRRGQEARLRCSPMKGHSHVYWYRQLPEEGLKFMVYLQKENIIDESGMPKERFSAEFPKEGPSILRIQQVVRGDSAAYFCASSPPTHEKLFFGSGTQLSVL.